The present T cell receptor beta chain was sequenced within a study of cytotoxic CD8 clonotypes in ibrutinib-treated CLL. Note on this clone: The antigen remains unidentified.

Sequencing was performed with immunoSEQ multiplex PCR; in TCRdb, only in-frame clones are kept and a portion is missing. The sample has around 310,000 clones, approximately 80% seen once. Whole-study findings and limits: Clonality was elevated at ibrutinib response and had returned toward baseline at progression.

The germline V gene has CDR1 SEHNR and CDR2 FQNEAQ (reference sequence). CDR3 length equals 15 residues. The ends lost 5 bases at V and 6 bases at J; junction bases unmatched: 9. This chain connects TRBV7-9 to TRBJ2-1; TRBD2 matches at 8 bases. The origin of this receptor is a human donor with chronic lymphocytic leukemia. Sequenced here: PBMCs, sampled before ibrutinib treatment. The CDR3 loop is CASSPIGRGSNEQFF. Written as DNA, the CDR3 is TGTGCCAGCAGCCCCATCGGGAGGGGGAGCAATGAGCAGTTCTTC. The variable domain in full, with the rest retrieved from reference TRBV7-9 and TRBJ2-1, is DTGVSQNPRHKITKRGQNVTFRCDPISEHNRLYWYRQTLGQGPEFLTYFQNEAQLEKSRLLSDRFSAERPKGSFSTLEIQRTEQGDSAMYLCASSPIGRGSNEQFFGPGTRLTVL.